The 24 T cell receptor beta chains reported below all come from one sample, sequenced in a study of T cells in Graves' hyperthyroidism and ophthalmopathy. From RNA transcripts, TCR beta CDR3 regions were amplified. HTBI primers were employed in a first-round RT-PCR of the TCR CDR3. TCRdb independently ran MiXCR on the multiplex PCR reads; one entry per CDR3 protein. Of 380,000 or so distinct CDR3 sequences listed, about 13% are singletons. Sequencing used blood. These receptors all come from a man aged 25-45 years with Graves' hyperthyroidism that later progressed to Graves' ophthalmopathy.

This clonotype occurred a few times. The CDR3 protein is CAWNLNRGSDTQYF. CDR3 nucleotide sequence: TGTGCCTGGAACCTCAACAGGGGTTCAGATACGCAGTATTTT. The chain is built from TRBV30 and TRBJ2-3; 7 bases match TRBD1. The CDR3 consists of 14 residues. The J segment lost 4 bases and the V segment lost 4 bases, leaving 8 bases of the junction unmatched. Germline V gene lookup returns CDR1 GTSNPN and CDR2 SVGIG (reference sequence).

This clonotype has a count of ten or more. This chain joins TRBV3-1 and TRBJ1-1; D gene uncertain. The CDR3 is 16 amino acids. Germline lookup yields CDR1 LGHDT and CDR2 YNNKEL (reference sequence). The V gene lost 1 base and the J gene lost 1 base, with 13 bases spanning the gap. The CDR3 bases are TGTGCCAGCAGCCAAGGGTTGGCTTACCCGAACACTGAAGCTTTCTTT. It encodes CASSQGLAYPNTEAFF. Supplemented by reference TRBV3-1 and TRBJ1-1, the full variable domain reads DTAVSQTPKYLVTQMGNDKSIKCEQNLGHDTMYWYKQDSKKFLKIMFSYNNKELIINETVPNRFSPKSPDKAHLNLHINSLELGDSAVYFCASSQGLAYPNTEAFFGQGTRLTVV.

The CDR3 loop is CATGIGDGYEQYF. CDR3 nucleotides: TGTGCCACAGGGATAGGGGACGGGTACGAGCAGTACTTC. The chain carries TRBV24-1 and TRBJ2-7; the D gene could be TRBD1 or TRBD2 (5 bases each). Germline CDR1 reads KGHDR; CDR2 reads SFDVKD. This CDR3 has 13 residues. Trimming cost V 10 bases and J 4 bases, with 16 bases left between them.

This clonotype occurred many times. The chain has TRBV12-3 or TRBV12-4 and TRBJ2-5, with 9 bases aligning to TRBD2. The junction had 1 base not matched to a gene; V was cut back by 2 bases and J by 0 bases. This CDR3 is 15 amino acids long. CDR3 sequence reads: CASSLTSGYQETQYF. DNA of the CDR3: TGTGCCAGCAGTTTAACTAGCGGGTACCAAGAGACCCAGTACTTC.

The rearrangement joins TRBV9 to TRBJ2-7; D not certain. The CDR3 length is 14 residues. Germline V gene sequence: CDR1 SGDLS, CDR2 YYNGEE. The V gene lost 0 bases and the J gene lost 2 bases, with 9 bases spanning the gap. As DNA, the CDR3 is TGTGCCAGCAGCGTAGTCCCAAGCGCCTACGAGCAGTACTTC. Protein product: CASSVVPSAYEQYF.

This clonotype was counted many times. V is TRBV2 and J is TRBJ2-7; TRBD1 agrees at 8 bases. The V gene end was trimmed by 4 bases and the J gene end by 7 bases; junction bases not matched to a gene: 15. This CDR3 is built from 16 residues. Germline V gene sequence: CDR1 SNHLY, CDR2 FYNNEI. DNA of the CDR3: TGTGCCAGCAGTGGAAGGAGGACAGGGCCTGTGGAGGAGCAGTACTTC. As protein: CASSGRRTGPVEEQYF.

This clonotype turned up a few times. This sequence joins TRBV20-1 and TRBJ2-7; 10 bases map to TRBD1. The CDR3 contains 13 residues. J was trimmed by 3 bases and V by 8 bases; bases with no gene match: 7. From germline, CDR1 is DFQATT and CDR2 SNEGSKA (reference sequence). CDR3 DNA sequence: TGCAGTTCCCCGGGACAGGGGATCTACGAGCAGTACTTC. Translation: CSSPGQGIYEQYF.

The chain employs TRBV6-1 and TRBJ2-7, with TRBD2 matching 11 bases. Germline values: CDR1 MNHNS, CDR2 SASEGT. CDR3 length equals 15 residues. V shed 8 bases, J shed 5 bases, and the junction held 11 bases outside the gene matches. The CDR3 DNA reads as TGTGCCAGCCAGTACGAGACTAGCGGGGTACACGAGCAGTACTTC. Translated, it gives CASQYETSGVHEQYF.

In its sample, this clonotype was seen many times. V usage is TRBV10-1 and J usage is TRBJ1-2; D unresolved. Trimming removed 2 bases from V and 3 bases from J, with 4 bases in between. In germline, CDR1 is WNHNN, CDR2 SYGVQD (reference sequence). This CDR3 contains 12 residues. The CDR3 coding sequence is TGCGCCAGCAGTGAGGGGGACTATGGCTACACCTTC. Protein sequence: CASSEGDYGYTF.

This clonotype occurred a few times. The CDR3 loop reads CSAAWGTSSYNEQFF. CDR3 DNA: TGCAGCGCCGCCTGGGGGACAAGCTCCTACAATGAGCAGTTCTTC. This chain links TRBV29-1 with TRBJ2-1; TRBD1 might be the D (6 bases). V was clipped by 7 bases and J by 0 bases, with 16 bases between them. Germline assignment: CDR1 SQVTM and CDR2 ANQGSEA. The length of the CDR3 is 15 residues.

Of note for this clonotype: This may come from a read error, since a much larger clone is one base off. V usage is TRBV2 and J usage is TRBJ2-7; D is possibly TRBD2 (6 bases). Germline CDR1 and CDR2: SNHLY and FYNNEI. The CDR3 is 13 residues long. The V and J ends lost 5 bases and 3 bases respectively, with 11 bases between them. Here the CDR3 DNA reads TGTGCCAGCAGTACGGCGGGAAACTACGAGCAGTACTTC. Protein product: CASSTAGNYEQYF.

This clonotype showed up many times. The gene calls are TRBV12-3 or TRBV12-4 and TRBJ2-5; D not certain. The V gene lost 1 base and the J gene lost 2 bases, with 8 bases spanning the gap. The CDR3 contains 14 residues. The CDR3 DNA sequence: TGTGCCAGCAGTTTAGTTGCTATACAAGAGACCCAGTACTTC. Its translation: CASSLVAIQETQYF.

In its sample, this clonotype was seen many times. The chain couples TRBV3-1 to TRBJ2-2, with D hard to call. Germline V lookup: CDR1 LGHDT, CDR2 YNNKEL (reference sequence). V lost 2 bases and J lost 4, with 5 bases in between. The CDR3 runs 13 residues. DNA for the CDR3: TGTGCCAGCAGCCAATGGGCCACCGGGGAGCTGTTTTTT. Its protein is CASSQWATGELFF.

This clonotype was picked up many times. The chain carries TRBV10-2 and TRBJ1-1; TRBD1 might be the D (6 bases). The V gene's germline CDR1 is WSHSY and CDR2 SAAADI. The V and J ends lost 6 bases and 0 bases respectively, with 11 bases between them. There are 14 residues in the CDR3. The CDR3 nucleotides read TGCGCCAGCAGGGCGGGACAAATGAACACTGAAGCTTTCTTT. Translation gives CASRAGQMNTEAFF.

The table lists this clonotype with a few counts. The chain joins TRBV7-9 to TRBJ1-4, with 9 nucleotides matching TRBD1. Germline trimming cut 5 bases from V and 7 bases from J; bases unmatched to any gene: 5. Germline assignment: CDR1 SEHNR and CDR2 FQNEAQ (reference sequence). CDR3 length: 14 residues. CDR3 amino acids: CASSDSGQGEKLFF. In DNA, the CDR3 is TGTGCCAGCAGCGACTCGGGACAGGGTGAAAAACTGTTTTTT.

J is TRBJ1-6 and V is TRBV13; TRBD1 matches at 7 bases. CDR3 length: 16 amino acids. Germline V gene sequence: CDR1 PRHDT, CDR2 FYEKMQ (reference sequence). V was clipped by 3 bases and J by 6 bases; unmatched bases: 8. This CDR3 reads CASSFTTGEFNSPLHF. Here the CDR3 DNA reads TGTGCCAGCAGCTTTACTACAGGGGAGTTTAATTCACCCCTCCACTTT.

This clonotype was counted many times. The V call is TRBV11-2, the J call TRBJ1-1; D is uncertain. CDR3 length equals 14 residues. The germline gives CDR1 SGHAT, CDR2 FQNNGV. The V and J ends lost 5 bases and 1 base respectively, with 11 bases between them. CDR3 in DNA: TGTGCCAGCAGCCCTCCCCCGGGGAACACTGAAGCTTTCTTT. This translates into CASSPPPGNTEAFF.

Comment on this clonotype: This sequence may be a read error, since a much larger clone differs from it by one base. The V gene is TRBV28, the J gene TRBJ1-6; D not resolved. CDR3 length: 15 residues. Germline V gives CDR1 MDHEN, CDR2 SYDVKM. The CDR3 DNA reads TGTGTCAGCAGTTTATTTTCCAGGCGTCATTCACCCCTCCACTTT. This encodes CVSSLFSRRHSPLHF.

This clonotype was recorded at least ten times. The chain carries TRBV5-1 and TRBJ1-1; TRBD1 is a possible D gene (6 bases). There are 14 residues in the CDR3. V gave up 4 bases and J gave up 7 bases, with 17 bases separating them. Per germline, CDR1 SGHRS and CDR2 YFSETQ. For the CDR3, the DNA is TGCGCCAGCAGCCAAGGGGACCAGGGGAATGAAGCTTTCTTT. Translating gives CASSQGDQGNEAFF.

The DNA for the CDR3 is TGTGCCAGCAGTTATTTTACGGGGAGAACTAACACCGGGGAGCTGTTTTTT. Translating it yields CASSYFTGRTNTGELFF. The V gene is TRBV6-9, the J gene TRBJ2-2; D is possibly TRBD2 (5 bases). The CDR3 loop spans 17 amino acids. Germline CDR1 reads MNHGY; CDR2 reads SVAAGI. The V end was cut by 1 base, the J end by 2 bases, with 14 bases between.

The chain recombines TRBV4-1 with TRBJ2-3; 12 bases fit TRBD2. The CDR3 covers 17 residues. The germline gives CDR1 MGHRA, CDR2 YSYEKL. The trim removed 4 bases at V and 4 bases at J, leaving 9 bases unmatched. CDR3 sequence (DNA): TGCGCCAGCAGCCTCACCCTAGCGGGGGGGAGGGCAGATACGCAGTATTTT. Translated, it gives CASSLTLAGGRADTQYF.

This clonotype was seen repeatedly, ten times or more. The chain couples TRBV12-3 or TRBV12-4 to TRBJ1-5; a weak D match, TRBD1 (6 bases). V was pared by 6 bases and J by 10 bases, with 19 bases between. There are 14 residues in the CDR3. The CDR3 reads CASSPGTFTQPQHF. The CDR3 DNA follows: TGTGCCAGCAGCCCCGGGACATTCACCCAACCCCAGCATTTT.

This chain joins TRBV6-1 and TRBJ2-1, with 8 nucleotides matching TRBD2. V dropped 4 bases and J dropped 8; count of bases not matched to a gene: 10. The CDR3 loop spans 15 amino acids. Germline-derived CDR1 and CDR2 are MNHNS and SASEGT. This CDR3 reads CASSGAGGAADEQFF. The CDR3 nucleotides read TGTGCCAGCAGTGGGGCCGGGGGGGCCGCGGATGAGCAGTTCTTC.

This clonotype has a count of ten or more. This chain joins TRBV6-4 and TRBJ2-1, with TRBD2 matching 11 bases. V lost 0 bases, J lost 6 bases, and 1 base stayed unmatched. Germline V gives CDR1 MRHNA, CDR2 SNTAGT. The CDR3 sequence is 15 residues long. CDR3 DNA sequence: TGTGCCAGCAGTGACTCTAGCGGGGGGGCCAATGAGCAGTTCTTC. It yields the protein CASSDSSGGANEQFF.